This TCR beta chain was sequenced during a study of CD8+CD57+ T cells in acquired aplastic anemia. Both TCR beta VDJ combination and CDR3 sequence profiling were carried out. Genomic DNA was the template for this profiling. Via MiXCR, TCRdb re-called the reads, giving one row per CDR3 protein. The sample contains about 41,000 distinct CDR3 sequences, over 55% of which appear only once. CD8+CD57+ cell expansion, shown by flow cytometry, had occurred in the patients selected for sequencing. This clonotype appeared a few times. This receptor was obtained from a human donor with aplastic anemia. Sequenced input: sorted CD4+, CD8+, or CD8+CD57+ T cells (not recorded which) from PBMCs.

CDR3 protein: CASSLGGQETQYF. CDR3 coding DNA: TGTGCCAGCAGCTTAGGAGGGCAAGAGACCCAGTACTTC. This chain uses TRBV11-3 with TRBJ2-5, with D perhaps matching TRBD2 (5 bases). Germline CDR1 is SGHNT and CDR2 is YENEEA. The CDR3 contains 13 residues. V gave up 1 base and J gave up 2 bases, with 5 bases separating them.